The TCR beta chain described here comes from a study of spatial heterogeneity in lung cancer. MiXCR was run by TCRdb on the 5' RACE reads, yielding one entry per CDR3 protein. The data hold fewer than 55,000 distinct CDR3 sequences, with roughly 7% observed a single time. Time point given: blood at routine non-recurrence follow-up after resection. The sequenced material consisted of unsorted whole RNA from tumor, nontumor lung or frozen PBMC. The CDR3 extends over 14 amino acids. The germline CDR1 and CDR2 sequences are SGHAT and FQNNGV. The V and J ends lost 1 base and 7 bases respectively, with 11 bases between them. This clonotype showed up many times.

This material consisted of PBMCs, taken at follow-up. The TCR comes from a female donor with early-stage non-small cell lung cancer. This rearrangement joins TRBV11-2 to TRBJ2-1; D gene unclear. CDR3 nucleotide sequence: TGTGCCAGCAGCTTAGTTACCGTGGGAAATGAGCAGTTCTTC. It encodes CASSLVTVGNEQFF.